This TCR beta chain was identified in a study of response to subunit inactivated influenza vaccine. Study findings and constraints: The authors suggested that few new T cells are recruited per seasonal influenza vaccination.

V shed 5 bases, J shed 0 bases, and the junction held 5 bases outside the gene matches. The CDR3 loop spans 15 amino acids. Germline V gene data show CDR1 as SGHNT and CDR2 as YYREEE (reference sequence). This clonotype was detected a few times. Its antigen remains unknown. One entry per CDR3 protein, called by TCRdb with MiXCR from the RT-PCR reads. The table records more than 150,000 distinct CDR3 sequences, roughly 8.7% of them present only once. The specimen comprised non-naive T cells sorted from PBMCs, sampled on the day of vaccination. J is TRBJ2-1 and V is TRBV5-4; 7 positions match TRBD1. The TCR sequence derives from a man aged 50-60 years who received an inactivated influenza vaccine. CDR3 sequence reads: CASRTGQSSYNEQFF. For the CDR3, the DNA is TGTGCCAGCAGAACGGGACAGAGCTCCTACAATGAGCAGTTCTTC. The entire variable domain, with the rest obtained from reference TRBV5-4 and TRBJ2-1, is as follows: ETGVTQSPTHLIKTRGQQVTLRCSSQSGHNTVSWYQQALGQGPQFIFQYYREEENGRGNFPPRFSGLQFPNYSSELNVNALELDDSALYLCASRTGQSSYNEQFFGPGTRLTVL.